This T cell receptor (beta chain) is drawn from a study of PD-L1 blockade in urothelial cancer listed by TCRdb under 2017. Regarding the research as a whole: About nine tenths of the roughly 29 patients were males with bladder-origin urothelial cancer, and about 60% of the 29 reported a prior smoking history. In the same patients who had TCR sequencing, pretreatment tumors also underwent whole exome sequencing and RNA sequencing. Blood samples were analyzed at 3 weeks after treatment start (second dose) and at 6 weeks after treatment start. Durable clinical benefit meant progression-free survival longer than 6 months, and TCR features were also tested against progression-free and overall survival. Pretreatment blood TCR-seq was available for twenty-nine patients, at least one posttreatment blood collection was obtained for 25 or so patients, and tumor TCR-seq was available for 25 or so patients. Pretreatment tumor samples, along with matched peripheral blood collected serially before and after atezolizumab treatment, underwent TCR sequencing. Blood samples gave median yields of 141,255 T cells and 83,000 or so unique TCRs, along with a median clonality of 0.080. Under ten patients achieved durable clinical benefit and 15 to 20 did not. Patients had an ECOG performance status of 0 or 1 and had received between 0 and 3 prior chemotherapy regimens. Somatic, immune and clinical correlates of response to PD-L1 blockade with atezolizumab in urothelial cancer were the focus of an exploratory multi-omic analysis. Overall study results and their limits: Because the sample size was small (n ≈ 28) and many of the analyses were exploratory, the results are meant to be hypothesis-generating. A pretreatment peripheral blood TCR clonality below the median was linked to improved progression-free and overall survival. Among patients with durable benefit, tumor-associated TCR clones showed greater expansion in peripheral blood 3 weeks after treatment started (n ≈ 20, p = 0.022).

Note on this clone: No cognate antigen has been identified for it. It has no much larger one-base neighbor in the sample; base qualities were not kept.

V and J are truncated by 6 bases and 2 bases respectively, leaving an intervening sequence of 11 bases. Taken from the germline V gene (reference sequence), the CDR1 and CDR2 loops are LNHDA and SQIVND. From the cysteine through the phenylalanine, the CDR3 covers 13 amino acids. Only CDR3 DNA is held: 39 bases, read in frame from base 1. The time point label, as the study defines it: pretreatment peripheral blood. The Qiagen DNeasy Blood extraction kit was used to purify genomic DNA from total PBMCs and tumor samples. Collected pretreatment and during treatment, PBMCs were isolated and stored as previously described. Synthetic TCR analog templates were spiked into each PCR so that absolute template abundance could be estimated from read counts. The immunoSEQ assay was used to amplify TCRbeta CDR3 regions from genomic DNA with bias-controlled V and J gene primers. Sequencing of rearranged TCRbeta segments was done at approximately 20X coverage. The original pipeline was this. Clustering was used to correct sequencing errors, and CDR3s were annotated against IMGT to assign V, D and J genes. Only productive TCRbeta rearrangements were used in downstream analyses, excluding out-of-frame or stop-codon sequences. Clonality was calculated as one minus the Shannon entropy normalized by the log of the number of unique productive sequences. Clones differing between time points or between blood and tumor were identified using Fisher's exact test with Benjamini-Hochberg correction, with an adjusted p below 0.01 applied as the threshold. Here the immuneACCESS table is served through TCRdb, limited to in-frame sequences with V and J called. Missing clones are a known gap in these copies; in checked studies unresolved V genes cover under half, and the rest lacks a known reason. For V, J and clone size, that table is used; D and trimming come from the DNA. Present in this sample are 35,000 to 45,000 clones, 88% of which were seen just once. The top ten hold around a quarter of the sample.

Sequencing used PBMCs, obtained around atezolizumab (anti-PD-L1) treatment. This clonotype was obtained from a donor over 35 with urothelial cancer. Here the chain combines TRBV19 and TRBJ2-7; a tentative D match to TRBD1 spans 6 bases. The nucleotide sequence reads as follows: TGTGCCAGTAGAGGGGGTGTCCCCTACGAGCAGTACTTC. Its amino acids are CASRGGVPYEQYF.